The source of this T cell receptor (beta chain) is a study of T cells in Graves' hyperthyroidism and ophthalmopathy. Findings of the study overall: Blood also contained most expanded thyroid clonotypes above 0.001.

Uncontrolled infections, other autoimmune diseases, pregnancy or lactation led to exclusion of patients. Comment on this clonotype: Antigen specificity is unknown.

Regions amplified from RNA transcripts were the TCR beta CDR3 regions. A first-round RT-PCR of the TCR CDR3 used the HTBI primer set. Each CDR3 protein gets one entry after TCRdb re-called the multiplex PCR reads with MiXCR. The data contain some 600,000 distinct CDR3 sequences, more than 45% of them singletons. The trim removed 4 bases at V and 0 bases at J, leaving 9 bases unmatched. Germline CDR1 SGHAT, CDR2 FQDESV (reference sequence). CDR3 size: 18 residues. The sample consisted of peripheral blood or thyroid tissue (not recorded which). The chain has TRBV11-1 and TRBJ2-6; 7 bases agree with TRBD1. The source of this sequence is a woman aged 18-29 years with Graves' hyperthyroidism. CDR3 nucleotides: TGTGCCAGCAGCTCTACAGCGACAGGGCTCTCTGGGGCCAACGTCCTGACTTTC. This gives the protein CASSSTATGLSGANVLTF.